This paragraph reports one TCR beta chain. Its antigen is as yet unknown. CDR1 and CDR2 (germline): MNHNS, SASEGT. This CDR3 spans 15 amino acids. Trimming left V 5 bases short and J 3 bases short, with 14 bases between. The donors were part of the validation cohort, which consisted of under 150 subjects and was separate from the first cohort of 670 or so subjects. The source of the sample is a study of cytomegalovirus exposure and HLA in healthy donors. Points from the study as a whole: Reportedly, diagnosis of cytomegalovirus status by the classifier showed high specificity and sensitivity.

The assay was immunoSEQ multiplex PCR, and TCRdb's table has in-frame clones only and misses some. The table shows over 150,000 clones, with 95% to 96% occurring only once. V and J are TRBV6-1 and TRBJ2-1; a possible D gene is TRBD1 (5 bases). Sequencing used PBMCs. The clonotype was recovered from a woman younger than 30 in good health and CMV-seronegative. The CDR3 DNA reads as TGTGCCAGCAGTCCAAACGACAGAGACTACAATGAGCAGTTCTTC. Amino acid sequence: CASSPNDRDYNEQFF.